This entry lists 5 T cell receptor beta chains sequenced from one sample in a study of blood T cells in healthy people across ages. Then a second PCR, running roughly 7 to 11 cycles, was carried out with a sample-barcoded 5' primer and a J-beta primer mix. A single record per CDR3 protein comes from TCRdb applying MiXCR to the 5' RACE reads. The sample includes roughly 900,000 distinct CDR3 sequences, under 50% seen only once; the top ten take around 15%. Sequenced input: blood. The origin of the receptors is a man between 25 and 39 years old in good health.

This chain joins TRBV13 and TRBJ2-7; no clear D. The germline V and J ends were trimmed by 5 bases and 2 bases, with 13 bases remaining between them. CDR3 length: 14 residues. Germline CDR1 PRHDT, CDR2 FYEKMQ (reference sequence). CDR3 region: CASSPRYGAYEQYF. The CDR3 region has the DNA TGTGCCAGCAGCCCTAGATACGGTGCCTACGAGCAGTACTTC.

The J gene is TRBJ2-3, the V gene TRBV29-1; D gene uncertain. V was clipped by 5 bases and J by 6 bases, with 6 bases between them. The CDR3 covers 10 residues. Germline V gene sequence: CDR1 SQVTM, CDR2 ANQGSEA. CDR3 protein: CSVFLDTQYF. CDR3 nucleotides: TGCAGCGTTTTCTTGGATACGCAGTATTTT.

The rearrangement uses TRBV6-1 and TRBJ1-6, with D possibly TRBD1 on 6 matching bases. V lost 6 bases, J lost 8 bases, and 14 bases lay in between. CDR3 length: 14 residues. The germline V gene has CDR1 MNHNS and CDR2 SASEGT. The DNA for the CDR3 is TGTGCCAGCAGAAACAGGGTATCGGATTCACCCCTCCACTTT. Amino acids: CASRNRVSDSPLHF.

V gene TRBV30 combines with J gene TRBJ2-7, with D maybe TRBD2 (6 bases). This CDR3 has 12 residues. Trimming left V 7 bases short and J 12 bases short, with 22 bases between. The V gene's germline CDR1 is GTSNPN and CDR2 SVGIG (reference sequence). For the CDR3, the DNA is TGTGCCTCAATCCGGGACTCCCAAATACTGTACTTC. Its translation: CASIRDSQILYF.

V usage is TRBV20-1 and J usage is TRBJ2-5, with D perhaps given as TRBD1 or TRBD2 (5 bases each). V was shortened by 2 bases and J by 2 bases, with 18 bases between the two germline ends. The germline V gene has CDR1 DFQATT and CDR2 SNEGSKA (reference sequence). CDR3 size: 16 residues. The CDR3, as DNA: TGCAGTGCTAGATCCACCGGGACCCGGTTACAAGAGACCCAGTACTTC. This sequence encodes CSARSTGTRLQETQYF.